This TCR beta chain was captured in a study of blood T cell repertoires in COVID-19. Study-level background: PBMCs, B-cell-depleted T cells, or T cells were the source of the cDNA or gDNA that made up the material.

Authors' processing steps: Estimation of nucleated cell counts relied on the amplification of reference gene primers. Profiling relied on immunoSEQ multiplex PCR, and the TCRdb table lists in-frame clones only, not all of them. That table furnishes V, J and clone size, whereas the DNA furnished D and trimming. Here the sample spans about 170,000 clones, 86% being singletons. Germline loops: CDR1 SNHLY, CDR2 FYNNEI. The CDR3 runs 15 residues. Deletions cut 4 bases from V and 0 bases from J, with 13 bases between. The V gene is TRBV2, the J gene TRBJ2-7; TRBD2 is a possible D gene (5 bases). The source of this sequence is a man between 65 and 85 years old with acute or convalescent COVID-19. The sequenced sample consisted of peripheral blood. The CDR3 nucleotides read TGTGCCAGCAGTGGGCGGGCGATGAGCTCCTACGAGCAGTACTTC. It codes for CASSGRAMSSYEQYF. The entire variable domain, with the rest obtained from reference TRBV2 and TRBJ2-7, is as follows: EPEVTQTPSHQVTQMGQEVILRCVPISNHLYFYWYRQILGQKVEFLVSFYNNEISEKSEIFDDQFSVERPDGSNFTLKIRSTKLEDSAMYFCASSGRAMSSYEQYFGPGTRLTVT.